This T cell receptor beta chain was sequenced for a study of blood T cell repertoires in COVID-19 (dated by TCRdb to about 2020). Context from the whole study: Samples from collaborators originated in the United States, Italy and Spain and spanned both the acute and convalescent phases of COVID-19. The repertoires were made available in a free public database intended to serve as a resource for research on the immune response to SARS-CoV-2. Subjects who had been exposed to COVID-19, were actively infected with it, or had recovered from it provided the deeply sampled blood TCRbeta repertoires that made up the dataset. The material from the prospective study consisted of cDNA or gDNA derived from T cells, B-cell-depleted T cells, or PBMCs. A de-identified subject ID, COVID-19 status, age in years and sex were almost always included in the sample metadata. Where available, HLA class I and class II types were obtained from metadata supplied by the sample provider rather than from assay-based typing. Samples came from the ongoing ImmuneRACE study (first 160 participants) plus 1,254 subjects from 6 global collaborators.

Study-wide conclusions, independent of this receptor: Clinical and demographic metadata were provided uncurated, with the amount varying by source and participant.

The immunoSEQ Assay, a bias-controlled multiplex PCR, was used to amplify TCRbeta CDR3 regions from genomic DNA. The source study handled its data this way. The number of nucleated cells in each sample was estimated by amplification of reference gene primers within the assay. Sequence reads were collapsed and filtered to measure the absolute abundance of every unique TCRbeta CDR3 rearrangement. Productive Simpson clonality was computed per sample as the square root of Simpson's diversity index over productive rearrangements. What TCRdb holds here is the immuneACCESS table cut down to in-frame rearrangements. Part of the clones is not present; checked against another copy, under half of the missing clones reflect an unresolved V gene, and the others are unexplained. Clonal size and the V and J genes are those of that table, whereas D and trimming came from the DNA. This sample comprises fewer than 300,000 clones, about 91% of them detected only once. Together, the top ten hold approximately 2.6% of the sample.

One collaborating source in Seattle enrolled patients during active infection and followed them longitudinally through the course of disease. Collaborating institutions collected whole blood in K2EDTA tubes following their own protocols. Collaborator samples were shipped for TCRbeta analysis as frozen whole blood, isolated PBMCs, or DNA extracted from either sample type. This clone has just one count. No cognate antigen has been identified for it. Base-call qualities are not available, and no considerably larger clone is one nucleotide away. Trimmed from V: 3 bases; trimmed from J: 5 bases; junction bases lacking a gene match: 10. The CDR3 measures 16 amino acids from cysteine to phenylalanine. The DNA shown is the 48-base CDR3, in frame from base 1. CDR1 and CDR2, per the germline V gene, are MDHEN and SYDVKM.

This TCR derives from a person between 18 and 35 years old with COVID-19, enrolled during active disease. The chain uses TRBV28 and TRBJ2-5, and 9 junction bases match TRBD2. The sequencing input was peripheral blood. CDR3 protein: CASSFGTSQLWETQYF. The nucleotide sequence is TGTGCCAGCAGTTTCGGGACTAGCCAGCTTTGGGAGACCCAGTACTTC.